A single sample gave rise to the 23 T cell receptor beta chains below, sequenced in a study of CD8 T cells in Susac syndrome. When the RNA was reverse transcribed, random hexamers were used with an input of roughly 0.45 to 1 ug. One entry per CDR3 protein results from TCRdb running MiXCR on the immunoSEQ multiplex PCR reads. Among around 80,000 distinct CDR3 sequences listed, less than 95% were seen once. The sample comprised CD8+ T cells from PBMCs. All receptors derive from a human donor with Susac syndrome.

CDR3 sequence (DNA): TGCAGTGCCCGGACAGGGGACAACTACGAGCAGTACTTC. Protein product: CSARTGDNYEQYF. The chain employs TRBV20-1 and TRBJ2-7, with TRBD1 identical over 9 bases. CDR1 is DFQATT and CDR2 is SNEGSKA in the germline V gene (reference sequence). The CDR3 length is 13 residues. Losses at the gene ends were 6 bases for V and 3 bases for J; bases not matched to a gene: 6.

This chain joins TRBV12-3 or TRBV12-4 and TRBJ1-1; unclear D gene. Trimming removed 6 bases from V and 4 bases from J, with 9 bases in between. The CDR3 contains 12 residues. The chain's CDR3 is CASRLGGTEAFF. In DNA form, the CDR3 reads TGTGCCAGCAGATTGGGCGGCACTGAAGCTTTCTTT.

The chain is built from TRBV21-1 and TRBJ1-2. TRBV21-1 is annotated as a pseudogene. The CDR3 is made up of 13 amino acids. CDR3: CASSLRRGAGYTF. In DNA form, the CDR3 reads TGTGCCAGCAGCCTCAGGAGGGGTGCGGGCTACACCTTC.

This chain uses TRBV29-1 with TRBJ1-1, with D unclear. Trimming left V 6 bases short and J 1 base short, with 15 bases between. Germline loops: CDR1 SQVTM, CDR2 ANQGSEA. This CDR3 has 14 amino acids. The CDR3, as DNA: TGCAGCGTCCTCCCTGCTGGAGCGAACACTGAAGCTTTCTTT. The encoded protein is CSVLPAGANTEAFF. Complete variable domain (other parts from reference TRBV29-1 and TRBJ1-1): SAVISQKPSRDICQRGTSLTIQCQVDSQVTMMFWYRQQPGQSLTLIATANQGSEATYESGFVIDKFPISRPNLTFSTLTVSNMSPEDSSIYLCSVLPAGANTEAFFGQGTRLTVV.

This chain connects TRBV20-1 to TRBJ2-3; 7 bases are shared with TRBD1. The CDR3 is 16 amino acids. V lost 3 bases to trimming and J lost 0 bases; unmatched junction nucleotides: 9. Germline loops: CDR1 DFQATT, CDR2 SNEGSKA (reference sequence). The CDR3 loop is CSARAPETGSTDTQYF. CDR3 coding DNA: TGCAGTGCTAGGGCCCCCGAGACAGGGAGCACAGATACGCAGTATTTT.

The genes are TRBV7-2 and TRBJ2-1; 11 bases fit TRBD2. Germline V gene lookup returns CDR1 SGHTA and CDR2 FQGNSA. Trimming at V came to 5 bases and at J to 0 bases, leaving 9 bases not matched to a gene. The CDR3 has 18 residues. The CDR3 nucleotides read TGTGCCAGCAGCAAGACTAGCGGGGTGCTGAGCTCCTACAATGAGCAGTTCTTC. The encoded protein is CASSKTSGVLSSYNEQFF. Looking up the rest from reference TRBV7-2 and TRBJ2-1 gives the full variable domain: GAGVSQSPSNKVTEKGKDVELRCDPISGHTALYWYRQSLGQGLEFLIYFQGNSAPDKSGLPSDRFSAERTGGSVSTLTIQRTQQEDSAVYLCASSKTSGVLSSYNEQFFGPGTRLTVL.

The chain couples TRBV7-9 to TRBJ1-1; possible D gene TRBD1, 6 bases. CDR1 SEHNR and CDR2 FQNEAQ come from the germline V gene (reference sequence). This CDR3 comprises 13 residues. The V end was cut by 1 base, the J end by 10 bases, with 13 bases between. The CDR3 reads CASSLGEEGGAFF. The CDR3 bases are TGTGCCAGCAGCTTAGGAGAGGAGGGGGGAGCTTTCTTT.

This rearrangement joins TRBV29-1 to TRBJ2-1; D possibly corresponds to TRBD2 (7 bases). V dropped 8 bases and J dropped 2 bases, with 13 bases sitting between them. There are 13 residues in the CDR3. Germline V CDR1 and CDR2: SQVTM, ANQGSEA. Written as DNA, the CDR3 is TGCAGCCTTGGGGAGGGGGCCTACAATGAGCAGTTCTTC. Encoded protein: CSLGEGAYNEQFF.

The rearrangement uses TRBV9 and TRBJ2-1; no reliable D call. The length of the CDR3 is 9 residues. The germline CDR1 and CDR2 sequences are SGDLS and YYNGEE. Trimming took 7 bases from V and 8 from J, leaving 4 bases between them. CDR3 in DNA: TGTGCCAGCGGGTATGAGCAGTTCTTC. Its protein is CASGYEQFF.

V usage is TRBV7-3 and J usage is TRBJ2-2, with D unclear. This CDR3 comprises 14 residues. Trimming removed 4 bases from V and 7 bases from J, with 13 bases in between. Germline lookup yields CDR1 SGHTA and CDR2 FQGTGA. This chain's CDR3 is CASSWANNFGELFF. The CDR3 DNA reads as TGTGCCAGCAGCTGGGCTAACAACTTCGGGGAGCTGTTTTTT.

Note on this clonotype: An end of the junction does not agree with germline; a read error may underlie this. The gene calls are TRBV4-2 and TRBJ2-5; possibly TRBD2 for D (5 bases). CDR1 and CDR2 from the germline V gene are LGHNA and YNFKEQ. CDR3 length equals 14 residues. The CDR3 bases are TGTGCCAGCACCCAAGGACTCTCAATAGAGACCCAGTACTTC. Translation: CASTQGLSIETQYF.

The rearrangement uses TRBV29-1 and TRBJ1-2; D is unclear. CDR1 SQVTM and CDR2 ANQGSEA come from the germline V gene. This CDR3 is 12 amino acids long. V shed 0 bases and J shed 3 bases, with 5 bases lying between them. Here the CDR3 DNA reads TGCAGCGTTGAAGATGCAGACTATGGCTACACCTTC. Translation: CSVEDADYGYTF.

This sequence joins TRBV27 and TRBJ1-2; D may be TRBD1 (5 bases). The V gene's germline CDR1 is MNHEY and CDR2 SMNVEV (reference sequence). The CDR3 covers 13 residues. Trimming shortened V by 3 bases and J by 4 bases, and 9 bases separated the two germline ends. The CDR3 nucleotides read TGTGCCAGCAGTTTGGGGGTCACCTATGGCTACACCTTC. As protein: CASSLGVTYGYTF.

The J gene is TRBJ2-5, the V gene TRBV7-9; D might be TRBD2 (6 bases). Trimming removed 4 bases at V and 6 bases at J, with 12 bases between. Looked up from germline, CDR1 is SEHNR and CDR2 is FQNEAQ (reference sequence). The CDR3 is 13 amino acids. CDR3 in amino acids: CASSSEGRKTQYF. CDR3 nucleotides: TGTGCCAGCAGCTCCGAGGGGAGGAAGACCCAGTACTTC.

The rearrangement joins TRBV20-1 to TRBJ2-5; D is perhaps TRBD1 or TRBD2 (5 bases each). Germline V gene lookup returns CDR1 DFQATT and CDR2 SNEGSKA (reference sequence). The CDR3 has 17 amino acids. V lost 6 bases and J lost 3, with 26 bases in between. CDR3 nucleotides: TGCAGTGCCCACGATCCGAGACAGTCCACGGGGAAAGAGACCCAGTACTTC. Its protein is CSAHDPRQSTGKETQYF.

J is TRBJ2-7 and V is TRBV11-2; no firm D call. CDR1 SGHAT and CDR2 FQNNGV come from the germline V gene. V was pared by 5 bases and J by 4 bases, with 18 bases between. There are 15 residues in the CDR3. The DNA for the CDR3 is TGTGCCAGCAGCGTGGCCCGGACCCCCTCGTACGAGCAGTACTTC. This codes for CASSVARTPSYEQYF.

This chain joins TRBV9 and TRBJ2-1; D gene unclear. This CDR3 has 16 residues. Trimming pared 1 base from V and 6 bases from J, leaving 17 bases between. The germline V gene encodes CDR1 SGDLS and CDR2 YYNGEE. CDR3 sequence reads: CASSVNSGFLGNEQFF. CDR3 DNA sequence: TGTGCCAGCAGCGTAAACTCTGGGTTCCTAGGCAATGAGCAGTTCTTC.

The chain combines TRBV20-1 with TRBJ1-2; D is possibly TRBD1 (5 bases). V lost 1 base to trimming and J lost 2 bases, with 8 bases between them. The CDR3 length is 13 residues. Germline V gives CDR1 DFQATT, CDR2 SNEGSKA (reference sequence). The CDR3 DNA sequence: TGCAGTGCTAGAGGGGGGTCCAACTATGGCTACACCTTC. This encodes CSARGGSNYGYTF.

The chain combines TRBV29-1 with TRBJ2-1; 12 bases map to TRBD1. There are 14 residues in the CDR3. V was pared by 8 bases and J by 9 bases, with 11 bases of the junction left unmatched. Germline V gene data show CDR1 as SQVTM and CDR2 as ANQGSEA. Written as DNA, the CDR3 is TGCAGCATGTCCTGGGACAGGGGGCGCTTTGAGCAGTTCTTC. It codes for CSMSWDRGRFEQFF.

The V and J genes are TRBV6-2 or TRBV6-3 and TRBJ2-2; 7 bases match TRBD1. V shed 6 bases, J shed 1 base, and the junction held 14 bases outside the gene matches. Germline CDR1 is MNHEY and CDR2 is SVGEGT. The CDR3 runs 18 residues. The CDR3 spells CASSLSFRTGWNTGELFF. In nucleotides, the CDR3 is TGTGCCAGCAGCCTGTCTTTTCGGACAGGCTGGAACACCGGGGAGCTGTTTTTT.

CDR3 in amino acids: CASSVGKGDTQYF. CDR3 in DNA: TGTGCCAGCAGCGTAGGAAAGGGGGATACGCAGTATTTT. The J gene is TRBJ2-3, the V gene TRBV9; the D gene is possibly TRBD1 (5 bases). CDR1 and CDR2 (germline): SGDLS, YYNGEE. Trimming pared 0 bases from V and 6 bases from J, leaving 8 bases between. This CDR3 comprises 13 residues.

J is TRBJ2-2 and V is TRBV5-6, with 7 nucleotides matching TRBD1. V was pared by 2 bases and J by 3 bases, with 10 bases of the junction left unmatched. The CDR3 consists of 17 residues. The germline V gene encodes CDR1 SGHDT and CDR2 YYEEEE. CDR3 nucleotide sequence: TGTGCCAGCAGCTTAACCCCGGGACAGACTTACACCGGGGAGCTGTTTTTT. Translation gives CASSLTPGQTYTGELFF.

J is TRBJ1-5 and V is TRBV3-1; maybe TRBD1 (5 bases). Germline CDR1 LGHDT, CDR2 YNNKEL (reference sequence). V was pared by 3 bases and J by 2 bases, with 8 bases between. The CDR3 consists of 14 residues. As DNA, the CDR3 is TGTGCCAGCAGCCACGGGACGGGCAATCAGCCCCAGCATTTT. Translated, it gives CASSHGTGNQPQHF.